A single TCR beta chain is shown here with its context. Its specificity is not known. These data originate in a study of T cell clonotyping in hematopoietic cell transplantation. Study outcomes and limitations: Recipient TCR diversity dropped after transplant; expanded clonotypes rose from day 30 to 180. Broader posttransplant TCR repertoire diversity was predicted by graft donor and pretransplant recipient Inverse Simpson Index values. Cells were unsorted, so CD4 and CD8 contributions were not separated.

Recipients were bled about 28 days pretransplant and at posttransplant days 30, 100, 180. Produced via immunoSEQ multiplex PCR; TCRdb's table is partial and in-frame only. The table lists some 14,000 clones, 85% to 90% of them singletons. The junction had 6 bases not matched to a gene; V was cut back by 0 bases and J by 3 bases. The CDR3 is 15 residues long. Per germline, CDR1 SGHRS and CDR2 YFSETQ. This rearrangement joins TRBV5-1 to TRBJ2-7; 7 nucleotides line up with TRBD2. The TCR was taken from a male patient aged 45 to 59 who had an allogeneic stem cell transplant from an unrelated donor, so T cells may come from the graft donor. Some clones in this sample may be carry-over from other donors' samples. This specimen was PBMCs, taken 100 days after allogeneic stem cell transplant. This CDR3 reads CASSLVSGGSYEQYF. The CDR3 nucleotides read TGCGCCAGCAGCTTGGTGTCAGGCGGGAGCTACGAGCAGTACTTC. Combining the CDR3 with reference TRBV5-1 and TRBJ2-7 gives the whole variable domain KAGVTQTPRYLIKTRGQQVTLSCSPISGHRSVSWYQQTPGQGLQFLFEYFSETQRNKGNFPGRFSGRQFSNSRSEMNVSTLELGDSALYLCASSLVSGGSYEQYFGPGTRLTVT.